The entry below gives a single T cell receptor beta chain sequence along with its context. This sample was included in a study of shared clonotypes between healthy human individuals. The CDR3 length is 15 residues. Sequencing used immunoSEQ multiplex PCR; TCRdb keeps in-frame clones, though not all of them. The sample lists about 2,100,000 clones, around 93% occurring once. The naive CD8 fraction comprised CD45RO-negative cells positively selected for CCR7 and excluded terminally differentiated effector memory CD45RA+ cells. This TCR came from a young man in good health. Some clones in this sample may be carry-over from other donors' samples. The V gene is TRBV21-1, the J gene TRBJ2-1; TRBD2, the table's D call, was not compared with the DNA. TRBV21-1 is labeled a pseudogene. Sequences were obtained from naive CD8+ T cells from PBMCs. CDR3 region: CASSKGLAGRNEQFF. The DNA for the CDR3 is TGTGCCAGCAGCAAGGGACTAGCGGGGAGGAATGAGCAGTTCTTC.